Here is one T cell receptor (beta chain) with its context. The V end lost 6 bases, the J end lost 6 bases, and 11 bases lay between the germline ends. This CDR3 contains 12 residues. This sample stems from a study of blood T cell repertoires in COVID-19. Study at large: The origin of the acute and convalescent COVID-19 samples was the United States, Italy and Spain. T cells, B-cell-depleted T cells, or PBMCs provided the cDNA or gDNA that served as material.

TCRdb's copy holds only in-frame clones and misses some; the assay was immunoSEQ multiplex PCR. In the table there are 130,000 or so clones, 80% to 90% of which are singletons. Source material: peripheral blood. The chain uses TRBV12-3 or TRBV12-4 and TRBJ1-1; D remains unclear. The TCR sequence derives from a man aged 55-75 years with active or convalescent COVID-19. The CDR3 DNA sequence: TGTGCCAGCAGATTCTCCGGAGCTGAAGCTTTCTTT. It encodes CASRFSGAEAFF.